This T cell receptor beta chain was retrieved from a study of cytomegalovirus exposure and HLA in healthy donors. It was with 60 Vbeta and 13 Jbeta primers that the PCR ran. Here immunoSEQ multiplex PCR was the method, and the copy in TCRdb shows in-frame clones only, minus some. There are 100,000 to 150,000 clones in the sample; roughly a tenth occur only once, and 3.5% to 5% lies in the top ten. Trimming left V 8 bases short and J 0 bases short, with 8 bases between. Germline values: CDR1 SGHRS, CDR2 YFSETQ. CDR3 size: 13 residues. The chain links TRBV5-1 to TRBJ2-2, with D tentatively TRBD2 (5 bases). Sequencing was done on a sample of PBMCs. The receptor was isolated from a woman between 18 and 29 years old in good health and CMV-seropositive. In nucleotides, the CDR3 is TGCGCCAGTATGAGGGCGAACACCGGGGAGCTGTTTTTT. Amino acids: CASMRANTGELFF.